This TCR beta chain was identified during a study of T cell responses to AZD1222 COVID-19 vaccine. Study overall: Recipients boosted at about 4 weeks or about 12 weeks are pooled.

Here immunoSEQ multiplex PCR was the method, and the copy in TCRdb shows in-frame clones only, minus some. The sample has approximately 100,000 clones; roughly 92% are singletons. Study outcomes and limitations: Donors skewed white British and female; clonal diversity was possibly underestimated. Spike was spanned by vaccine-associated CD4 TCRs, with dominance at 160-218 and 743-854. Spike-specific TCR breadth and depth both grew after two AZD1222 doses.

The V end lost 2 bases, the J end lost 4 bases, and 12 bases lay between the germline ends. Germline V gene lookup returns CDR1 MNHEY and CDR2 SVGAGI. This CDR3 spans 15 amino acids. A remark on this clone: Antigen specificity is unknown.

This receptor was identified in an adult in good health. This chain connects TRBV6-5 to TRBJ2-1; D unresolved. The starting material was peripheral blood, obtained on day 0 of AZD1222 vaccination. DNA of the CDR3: TGTGCCAGCAGTTACGCGGATCCTACTTACAATGAGCAGTTCTTC. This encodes CASSYADPTYNEQFF.